The 30 T cell receptor beta chains listed next were all sequenced from one sample in a study of tumor-infiltrating lymphocytes in primary liver carcinoma. Co-extracting RNA and DNA was done with 20-30 mg of unsorted bulk tissue as input. The authors made TCR beta cDNA from around 500 ng total RNA with a constant-region primer. Libraries for TCR beta were built through three nested multiplex PCR rounds, which together made up a slightly modified ARM-PCR procedure. Both of the initial two PCR rounds ran for approximately 10 cycles and employed TRBV1-TRBV30 forward primers alongside a C-beta reverse primer. Using its own MiXCR run on the multiplex PCR reads, TCRdb lists one record per CDR3 protein. The table records around 88,000 distinct CDR3 sequences, approximately 68% of them present only once. The source material was tumor-adjacent normal liver tissue. The receptor source for this set is a man between 40 and 49 years old with primary liver carcinoma and hepatitis B virus infection.

The V call is TRBV12-3 or TRBV12-4, the J call TRBJ2-1; D is unclear. V lost 4 bases to trimming and J lost 3 bases, with 10 bases between them. CDR3 length: 14 residues. CDR3 loop: CASSWVADYNEQFF. DNA of the CDR3: TGTGCCAGCAGTTGGGTGGCGGACTACAATGAGCAGTTCTTC.

The J gene is TRBJ2-1, the V gene TRBV29-1, with TRBD1 identical over 11 bases. The CDR3 contains 13 residues. The germline gives CDR1 SQVTM, CDR2 ANQGSEA. V shed 7 bases and J 12 bases; nucleotides not matched to a gene: 11. CDR3 DNA: TGCAGCGCGGACCGGGACAGGGGGGATAGGCAGTTCTTC. Amino acids: CSADRDRGDRQFF.

This chain joins TRBV12-3 or TRBV12-4 and TRBJ2-1; unclear D gene. The CDR3 covers 12 residues. V lost 5 bases to trimming and J lost 7 bases, with 9 bases between them. DNA for the CDR3: TGTGCCAGCAGTGTGGGTTGGAATGAGCAGTTCTTC. Translating it yields CASSVGWNEQFF.

A word on this clonotype: At one boundary the junction diverges from the germline segment, which might be a read error. This chain uses TRBV13 with TRBJ2-7; D ambiguous. The germline CDR1 and CDR2 sequences are PRHDT and FYEKMQ (reference sequence). CDR3 length equals 11 residues. CDR3 protein: CASTLRGEQHF. The CDR3 region has the DNA TGTGCCAGCACCTTACGCGGTGAGCAGCACTTC.

In the case of this clonotype: This may come from a read error, since a much larger clone is one base off. The CDR3 DNA reads TGTACCATCAGTGAGTCTAGCGGCGGGAACACCGGGGAGCTGTTTTTT. This sequence encodes CTISESSGGNTGELFF. The chain couples TRBV10-3 to TRBJ2-2, with TRBD2 identical over 7 bases. Germline V gene sequence: CDR1 ENHRY, CDR2 SYGVKD. The CDR3 has 16 amino acids.

The gene calls are TRBV29-1 and TRBJ1-2, with TRBD1 matching 7 bases. Trimming cost V 5 bases and J 2 bases; bases outside gene matches: 8. This CDR3 region has 14 residues. From germline, CDR1 is SQVTM and CDR2 ANQGSEA. The CDR3 is CSVRLVQGNYGYTF. For the CDR3, the DNA is TGCAGCGTTCGGTTGGTACAGGGGAACTATGGCTACACCTTC.

Details on this clonotype: Its ends do not fully match the called genes, so a read error is possible. The genes are TRBV6-2 or TRBV6-3 and TRBJ2-3; D gene ambiguous. Germline V gene data show CDR1 as MNHEY and CDR2 as SVGEGT. The CDR3 runs to 16 residues. CDR3 residues: CASSYFDPWSTDAQYF. CDR3 DNA: TGTGCCAGCAGTTACTTCGACCCCTGGAGCACAGATGCGCAGTATTTT.

The J gene is TRBJ2-7, the V gene TRBV6-5; 10 bases match TRBD1. Per the germline V gene, CDR1 is MNHEY and CDR2 is SVGAGI. This CDR3 comprises 13 residues. This chain's CDR3 is CVTRRDRGHKQYF. The CDR3 coding sequence is TGTGTCACCCGCCGGGACAGGGGCCACAAGCAGTACTTC.

The V gene is TRBV11-1, the J gene TRBJ1-1; 7 bases map to TRBD1. CDR3 size: 14 residues. The trim removed 8 bases at V and 1 base at J, leaving 7 bases unmatched. CDR1 and CDR2 from the germline V gene are SGHAT and FQDESV (reference sequence). The CDR3 is CASRPGQTNTEAFF. CDR3 bases: TGTGCCAGCCGTCCGGGACAGACGAACACTGAAGCTTTCTTT.

Regarding this clonotype: A junction end diverges from the germline sequence, so it may reflect a read error. The CDR3 reads CTSSLRGGYNQPQHF. The DNA for the CDR3 is TGTACCAGCAGCTTGAGGGGGGGTTACAATCAGCCCCAACATTTT. The V gene is TRBV5-5, the J gene TRBJ1-5; possibly TRBD1 for D (6 bases). Germline V gene data show CDR1 as SGHKS and CDR2 as YYEKEE (reference sequence). The CDR3 runs to 15 residues. The full variable domain, with the rest looked up from reference TRBV5-5 and TRBJ1-5, is DAGVTQSPTHLIKTRGQQVTLRCSPISGHKSVSWYQQVLGQGPQFIFQYYEKEERGRGNFPDRFSARQFPNYSSELNVNALLLGDSALYLCTSSLRGGYNQPQHFGDGTRLSIL.

CDR3 loop: CSVGGSRGDQPQYF. The CDR3 DNA sequence: TGCAGCGTTGGAGGGAGCAGGGGGGACCAACCCCAGTATTTT. V is TRBV29-1 and J is TRBJ1-5, with D possibly TRBD1 on 7 matching bases. The J call may be faulty, since TRBJ2-3 better matches the DNA end. CDR1 SQVTM and CDR2 ANQGSEA come from the germline V gene. The CDR3 length is 14 residues.

This clonotype has more than one count but fewer than ten. A much larger clone differs from this one at a single base, so this may be a read error. The V call is TRBV12-3 or TRBV12-4, the J call TRBJ2-2, with a weak D call TRBD2 (7 bases). This CDR3 spans 13 amino acids. The DNA of the CDR3 is TGTGCCAGCAGTTGGGGGGGCACCGGGGAGCTGTGTTTT. Translation gives CASSWGGTGELCF.

Points on this clonotype: At one of its ends the junction is not consistent with the germline gene, which may arise from a read error. The rearrangement links TRBV11-2 to TRBJ2-1; TRBD1 aligns across 9 bases. Germline V gene sequence: CDR1 SGHAT, CDR2 FQNNGV. CDR3 length: 16 amino acids. The CDR3 DNA is TGTGCCAGCAGCTATGGGGGGGGACAGGGCTACGATGAGCAGTTCTTC. Translation gives CASSYGGGQGYDEQFF.

This clonotype was found once. This likely comes from a read error, as the CDR3 has no conserved phenylalanine or tryptophan at its end. The gene calls are TRBV7-9 and TRBJ2-1; 9 nucleotides agree with TRBD1. The germline CDR1 and CDR2 sequences are SEHNR and FQNEAQ (reference sequence). This CDR3 has 17 residues. As DNA, the CDR3 is TGTGCCAGTAGCCCCGGACAGGGGACCTCAAGGTACAATAAGCAGTTCTTG. This codes for CASSPGQGTSRYNKQFL.

This clonotype was detected a few times. The chain recombines TRBV5-5 with TRBJ1-1; D perhaps matches TRBD1 (5 bases). Trimming pared 0 bases from V and 0 bases from J, leaving 15 bases between. This CDR3 is 17 amino acids long. CDR1 SGHKS and CDR2 YYEKEE come from the germline V gene (reference sequence). The CDR3 DNA sequence: TGTGCCAGCAGCTTGGGGGACCGGTCCAGCTTGAACACTGAAGCTTTCTTT. This encodes CASSLGDRSSLNTEAFF. Full variable domain (remainder filled in from reference TRBV5-5 and TRBJ1-1): DAGVTQSPTHLIKTRGQQVTLRCSPISGHKSVSWYQQVLGQGPQFIFQYYEKEERGRGNFPDRFSARQFPNYSSELNVNALLLGDSALYLCASSLGDRSSLNTEAFFGQGTRLTVV.

As concerns this clonotype: The junction departs from germline at one end; a sequencing error may be responsible. The chain joins TRBV6-1 to TRBJ1-5, with TRBD1 matching over 10 bases. This CDR3 spans 15 amino acids. Germline loops: CDR1 MNHNS, CDR2 SASEGT. The CDR3 sequence is CTSLTARTGGQPQHF. CDR3 bases: TGCACCAGCTTGACTGCCCGGACAGGGGGTCAGCCCCAGCATTTT.

There are many counts of this clonotype. The chain joins TRBV12-3 or TRBV12-4 to TRBJ1-1; 7 bases line up with TRBD1. The CDR3 is 13 residues long. After removal of 3 bases from V and 3 bases from J, the junction contained 1 base not matched to a gene. DNA for the CDR3: TGTGCCAGCAGTTTTCAGGGGGACACTGAAGCTTTCTTT. Its protein product is CASSFQGDTEAFF.

This clonotype was detected once. Likely a read error: the CDR3 ends without its conserved phenylalanine or tryptophan. This rearrangement joins TRBV11-2 to TRBJ2-3; TRBD2 aligns across 9 bases. Germline V gene data show CDR1 as SGHAT and CDR2 as FQNNGV. The CDR3 runs 16 residues. CDR3 residues: CASSPPTSGGTDTQYI. DNA of the CDR3: TGTGCTAGCAGCCCCCCGACTAGCGGCGGCACAGATACGCAGTATATT.

Concerning this clonotype: The germline gene is not matched at one end of the junction; a read error may be the cause. The gene calls are TRBV11-2 and TRBJ2-7; possible D gene TRBD2, 5 bases. Germline CDR1 SGHAT, CDR2 FQNNGV. This CDR3 has 16 amino acids. The CDR3 region has the DNA TGTACCAGCAGCTTAGAGGGCGGAGCTTCCTCCTACGAGCAGCACTTC. Amino acid sequence: CTSSLEGGASSYEQHF.

A remark on this clonotype: This may arise from a read error, as a much more abundant clone is one base away. This chain uses TRBV12-3 or TRBV12-4 with TRBJ2-1; no reliable D call. This CDR3 contains 11 residues. Between the trimmed V and J ends, which lost 3 bases and 12 bases, there was a span of 9 bases. For the CDR3, the DNA is TGTGCCAGCAGTTTGTCCTATGGGCAGTTCTTC. It specifies CASSLSYGQFF.

This clonotype was recorded once. The V and J genes are TRBV30 and TRBJ2-7; weak D call: TRBD2 (5 bases). V was trimmed by 2 bases and J by 3 bases, leaving 17 bases between them. Germline CDR1 and CDR2: GTSNPN and SVGIG (reference sequence). CDR3 length: 15 residues. The chain's CDR3 is CAWSRSSSAGYEQYF. The CDR3 DNA is TGTGCCTGGAGTCGATCGAGTAGCGCCGGCTACGAGCAGTACTTC.

The J gene is TRBJ2-4, the V gene TRBV12-3 or TRBV12-4; maybe TRBD2 (6 bases). This CDR3 region has 15 residues. V lost 3 bases to trimming and J lost 3 bases, with 12 bases between them. The CDR3 sequence: CASSFGRGVKNIQYF. DNA for the CDR3: TGTGCCAGCAGTTTCGGGCGGGGAGTCAAAAACATTCAGTACTTC.

This clonotype appeared once. The junction shows a germline mismatch at one end, possibly a read error. The chain links TRBV11-2 to TRBJ2-7; 9 bases agree with TRBD1. CDR1 is SGHAT and CDR2 is FQNNGV in the germline V gene. CDR3 length: 15 residues. CDR3 residues: CASSSTGGWGYGQYF. The CDR3 coding sequence is TGTGCCAGCAGCTCTACAGGGGGCTGGGGGTACGGGCAGTACTTC.

This clonotype was observed at least ten times. The CDR3: CAIGPGGDRNTEAFF. Written as DNA, the CDR3 is TGTGCCATCGGTCCAGGGGGCGATCGGAACACTGAAGCTTTCTTT. The V and J genes are TRBV10-3 and TRBJ1-1, with 8 positions matching TRBD1. The CDR3 runs 15 residues. V was clipped by 8 bases and J by 1 base; unmatched bases: 9. Looked up from germline, CDR1 is ENHRY and CDR2 is SYGVKD.

The chain uses TRBV25-1 and TRBJ2-1; 9 bases fit TRBD2. CDR1 is MGHDK, CDR2 SYGVNS, per germline. Trimming cost V 1 base and J 7 bases; bases outside gene matches: 5. This CDR3 contains 15 residues. In DNA form, the CDR3 reads TGTGCCAGCAGTGAATTGGATAGCGGGAGTAATGAGCAGTTCTTC. Residues: CASSELDSGSNEQFF. Supplemented by reference TRBV25-1 and TRBJ2-1, the full variable domain reads EADIYQTPRYLVIGTGKKITLECSQTMGHDKMYWYQQDPGMELHLIHYSYGVNSTEKGDLSSESTVSRIRTEHFPLTLESARPSHTSQYLCASSELDSGSNEQFFGPGTRLTVL.

Notes on this clonotype: A junction boundary mismatches the germline segment, possibly from a read error. This sequence joins TRBV11-1 and TRBJ2-1; 7 positions agree with TRBD2. CDR1 is SGHAT, CDR2 FQDESV, per germline (reference sequence). This CDR3 has 16 residues. CDR3 protein: CSSSLRASGMSNEQFF. CDR3 bases: TGTTCCAGCAGCTTAAGGGCTAGCGGAATGTCGAATGAGCAGTTCTTC.

The chain has TRBV7-9 and TRBJ2-5; the D gene is possibly TRBD2 (6 bases). Germline V gene sequence: CDR1 SEHNR, CDR2 FQNEAQ (reference sequence). Trimming took off 7 bases at V and 2 bases at J, with 11 bases between the two ends. The CDR3 is made up of 13 amino acids. CDR3 loop: CASNGGVQETQYF. CDR3 nucleotides: TGTGCCAGCAACGGGGGTGTACAAGAGACCCAGTACTTC.

On this clonotype itself: A much bigger clone sits one base away, suggesting this may be a read error. V gene TRBV12-3 or TRBV12-4 combines with J gene TRBJ2-3; 8 positions agree with TRBD2. There are 16 residues in the CDR3. The V and J ends lost 5 bases and 2 bases, in that order; junction bases with no gene match: 9. The CDR3 DNA reads as TGTGCCAGCAGTCAGCGGGAGATTGCCTTCACAGATACGCAGTATTTT. This translates into CASSQREIAFTDTQYF.

The chain uses TRBV11-2 and TRBJ2-1, with D perhaps matching TRBD2 (6 bases). Germline lookup yields CDR1 SGHAT and CDR2 FQNNGV. V was clipped by 4 bases and J by 9 bases, with 22 bases between them. CDR3 length: 16 residues. The DNA for the CDR3 is TGTGCCAGCAGCTGGGCTAGCGAGAGGGACGACAGTGAGCAGTTCTTC. Protein product: CASSWASERDDSEQFF.

This clonotype was counted ten times or more. This chain connects TRBV5-4 to TRBJ1-3, with D possibly TRBD1 on 5 matching bases. V lost 4 bases and J lost 4, with 18 bases in between. Germline V gene sequence: CDR1 SGHNT, CDR2 YYREEE (reference sequence). The CDR3 sequence is 16 residues long. The CDR3 protein is CASSLGGRMRGNTIYF. The CDR3 DNA follows: TGTGCCAGCAGCCTGGGGGGACGGATGAGAGGAAACACCATATATTTT.